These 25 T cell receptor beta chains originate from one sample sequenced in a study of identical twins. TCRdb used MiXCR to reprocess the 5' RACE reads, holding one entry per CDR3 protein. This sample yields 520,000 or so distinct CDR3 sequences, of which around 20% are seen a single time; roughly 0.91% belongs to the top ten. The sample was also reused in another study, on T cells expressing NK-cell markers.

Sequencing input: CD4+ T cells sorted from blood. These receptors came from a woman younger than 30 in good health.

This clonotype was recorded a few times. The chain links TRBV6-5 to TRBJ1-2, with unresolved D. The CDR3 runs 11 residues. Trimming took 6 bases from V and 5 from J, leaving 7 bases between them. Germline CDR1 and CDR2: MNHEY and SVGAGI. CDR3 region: CASRGTYGYTF. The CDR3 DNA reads TGTGCCAGCAGAGGAACTTATGGCTACACCTTC.

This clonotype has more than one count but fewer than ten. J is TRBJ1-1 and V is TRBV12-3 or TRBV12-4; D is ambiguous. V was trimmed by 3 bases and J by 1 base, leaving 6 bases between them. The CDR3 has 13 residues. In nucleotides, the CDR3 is TGTGCCAGCAGTTTTAGTACGAACACTGAAGCTTTCTTT. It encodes CASSFSTNTEAFF.

The CDR3 loop is CASSVTGGVETQYF. The CDR3 DNA is TGTGCCAGCAGTGTCACAGGGGGCGTTGAGACCCAGTACTTC. V and J are TRBV12-3 or TRBV12-4 and TRBJ2-5; 9 bases align to TRBD1. The CDR3 runs 14 residues. Trimming cost V 5 bases and J 5 bases; bases outside gene matches: 6.

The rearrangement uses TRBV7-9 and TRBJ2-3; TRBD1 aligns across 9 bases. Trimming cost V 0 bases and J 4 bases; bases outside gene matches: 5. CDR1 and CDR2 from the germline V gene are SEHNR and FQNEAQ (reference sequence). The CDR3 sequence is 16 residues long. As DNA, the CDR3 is TGTGCCAGCAGCTTAGCTGGGACAGGGCCAGCAGATACGCAGTATTTT. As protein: CASSLAGTGPADTQYF.

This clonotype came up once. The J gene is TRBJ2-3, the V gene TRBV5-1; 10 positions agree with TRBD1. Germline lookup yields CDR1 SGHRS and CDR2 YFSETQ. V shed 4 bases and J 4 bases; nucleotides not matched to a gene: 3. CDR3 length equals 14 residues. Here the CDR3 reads CASSPGTGADTQYF. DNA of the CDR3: TGCGCCAGCAGCCCCGGGACAGGGGCAGATACGCAGTATTTT.

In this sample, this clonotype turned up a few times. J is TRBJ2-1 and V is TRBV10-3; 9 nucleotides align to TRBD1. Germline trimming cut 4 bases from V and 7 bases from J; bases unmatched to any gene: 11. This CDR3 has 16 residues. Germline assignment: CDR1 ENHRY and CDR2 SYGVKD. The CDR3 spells CAISAPGQGKKNEQFF. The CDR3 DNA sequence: TGTGCCATCAGTGCTCCGGGACAGGGAAAGAAAAATGAGCAGTTCTTC.

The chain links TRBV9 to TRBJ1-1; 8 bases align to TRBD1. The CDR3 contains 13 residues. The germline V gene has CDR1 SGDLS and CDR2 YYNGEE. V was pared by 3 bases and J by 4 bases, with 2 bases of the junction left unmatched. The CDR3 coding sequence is TGTGCCAGCAGCGGGACAGGGACCACTGAAGCTTTCTTT. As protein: CASSGTGTTEAFF.

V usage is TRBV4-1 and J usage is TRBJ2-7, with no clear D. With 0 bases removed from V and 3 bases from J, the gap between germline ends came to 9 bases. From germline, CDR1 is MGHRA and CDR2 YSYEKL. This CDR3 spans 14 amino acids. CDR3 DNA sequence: TGCGCCAGCAGCCAAGATGGAACGGGCTACGAGCAGTACTTC. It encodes CASSQDGTGYEQYF.

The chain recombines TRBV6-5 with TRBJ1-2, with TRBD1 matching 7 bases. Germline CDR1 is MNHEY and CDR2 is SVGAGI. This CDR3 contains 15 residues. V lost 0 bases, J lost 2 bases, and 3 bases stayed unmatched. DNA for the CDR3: TGTGCCAGCAGTTACTCGCCACAGGGGAACTATGGCTACACCTTC. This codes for CASSYSPQGNYGYTF.

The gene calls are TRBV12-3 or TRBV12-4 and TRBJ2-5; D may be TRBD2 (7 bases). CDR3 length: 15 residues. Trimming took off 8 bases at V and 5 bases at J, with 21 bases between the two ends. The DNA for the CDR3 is TGTGCCAGCTCCACCTCCCGGGGGGCGCGGGAGACCCAGTACTTC. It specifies CASSTSRGARETQYF.

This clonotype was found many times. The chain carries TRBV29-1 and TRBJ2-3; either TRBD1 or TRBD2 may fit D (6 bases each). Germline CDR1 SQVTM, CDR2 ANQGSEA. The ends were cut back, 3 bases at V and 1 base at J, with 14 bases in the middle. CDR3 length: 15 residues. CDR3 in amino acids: CSVEGGPWGTDTQYF. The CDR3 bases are TGCAGCGTTGAGGGGGGCCCCTGGGGCACAGATACGCAGTATTTT.

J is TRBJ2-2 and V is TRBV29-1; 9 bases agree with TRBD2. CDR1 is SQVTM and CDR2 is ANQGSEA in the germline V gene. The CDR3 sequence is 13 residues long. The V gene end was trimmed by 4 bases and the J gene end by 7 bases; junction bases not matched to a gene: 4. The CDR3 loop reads CSVVREGSGELFF. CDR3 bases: TGCAGCGTTGTGCGGGAGGGGAGCGGGGAGCTGTTTTTT.

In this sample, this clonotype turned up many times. The DNA for the CDR3 is TGTGCCAGCAGTTACCCCGGGACCGATGAGCAGTTCTTC. Translation gives CASSYPGTDEQFF. The chain has TRBV6-5 and TRBJ2-1; either TRBD1 or TRBD2 may supply D (5 bases each). Germline V CDR1 and CDR2: MNHEY, SVGAGI. Trimming took 2 bases from V and 8 from J, leaving 10 bases between them. The length of the CDR3 is 13 residues.

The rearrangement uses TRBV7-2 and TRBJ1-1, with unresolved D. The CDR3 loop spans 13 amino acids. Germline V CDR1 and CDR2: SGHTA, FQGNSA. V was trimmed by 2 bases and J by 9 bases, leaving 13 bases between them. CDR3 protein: CASSLIPGLKAFF. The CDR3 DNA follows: TGTGCCAGCAGCTTAATTCCAGGACTAAAAGCTTTCTTT.

CDR3 bases: TGCAGTGCTAGAGTTAGCGGGAAGATTAGTGAGCAGTTCTTC. Its translation is CSARVSGKISEQFF. This sequence joins TRBV20-1 and TRBJ2-1; TRBD2 matches 8 bases. J lost 9 bases, V lost 1 base, and 8 bases had no gene match. From germline, CDR1 is DFQATT and CDR2 SNEGSKA (reference sequence). The CDR3 spans 14 residues.

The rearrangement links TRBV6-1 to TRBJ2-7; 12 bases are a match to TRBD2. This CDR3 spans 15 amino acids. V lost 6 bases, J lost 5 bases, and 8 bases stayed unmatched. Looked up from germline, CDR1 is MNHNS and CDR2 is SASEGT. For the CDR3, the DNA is TGTGCCAGCAGACCTGGACTAGCGGGACTCGACGAGCAGTACTTC. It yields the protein CASRPGLAGLDEQYF.

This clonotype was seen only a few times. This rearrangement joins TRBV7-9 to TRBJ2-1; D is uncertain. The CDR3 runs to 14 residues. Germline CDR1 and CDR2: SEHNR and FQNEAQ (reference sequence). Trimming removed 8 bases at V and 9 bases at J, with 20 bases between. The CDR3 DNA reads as TGTGCCAGCTCTTGGACGCAGGATACGGGTGAGCAGTTCTTC. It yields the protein CASSWTQDTGEQFF.

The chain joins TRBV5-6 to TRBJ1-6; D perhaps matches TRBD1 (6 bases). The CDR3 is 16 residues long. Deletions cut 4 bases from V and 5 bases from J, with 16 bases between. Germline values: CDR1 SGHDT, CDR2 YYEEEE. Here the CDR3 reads CASSPYGGRDNSPLHF. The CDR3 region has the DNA TGTGCCAGCAGCCCCTATGGGGGGCGAGATAATTCACCCCTCCACTTT.

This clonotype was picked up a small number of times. CDR3 coding DNA: TGTGCCATCAGGGGACCAGGGAGCTCCTACAATGAGCAGTTCTTC. Translation gives CAIRGPGSSYNEQFF. This chain connects TRBV10-3 to TRBJ2-1, with D possibly being TRBD1 or TRBD2 (5 bases each). Germline V gene data show CDR1 as ENHRY and CDR2 as SYGVKD. The CDR3 extends over 15 amino acids. Trimming pared 6 bases from V and 0 bases from J, leaving 12 bases between.

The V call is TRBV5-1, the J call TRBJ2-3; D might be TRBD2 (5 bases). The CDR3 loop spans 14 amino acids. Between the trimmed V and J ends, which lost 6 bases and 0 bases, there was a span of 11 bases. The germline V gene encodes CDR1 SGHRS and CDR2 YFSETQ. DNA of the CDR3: TGCGCCAGCAACACTAGGCTTAGCACAGATACGCAGTATTTT. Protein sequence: CASNTRLSTDTQYF.

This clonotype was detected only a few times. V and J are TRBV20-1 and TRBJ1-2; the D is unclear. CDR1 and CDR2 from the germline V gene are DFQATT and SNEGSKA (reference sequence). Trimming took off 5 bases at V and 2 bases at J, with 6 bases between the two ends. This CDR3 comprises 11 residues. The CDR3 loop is CSARINYGYTF. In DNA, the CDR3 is TGCAGTGCTCGGATAAACTATGGCTACACCTTC.

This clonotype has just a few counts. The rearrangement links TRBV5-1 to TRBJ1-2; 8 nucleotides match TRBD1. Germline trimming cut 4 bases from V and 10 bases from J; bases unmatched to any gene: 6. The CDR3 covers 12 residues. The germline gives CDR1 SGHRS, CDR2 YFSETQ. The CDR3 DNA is TGCGCCAGCAGCCGATCGGACAGGGTCTACACCTTC. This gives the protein CASSRSDRVYTF.

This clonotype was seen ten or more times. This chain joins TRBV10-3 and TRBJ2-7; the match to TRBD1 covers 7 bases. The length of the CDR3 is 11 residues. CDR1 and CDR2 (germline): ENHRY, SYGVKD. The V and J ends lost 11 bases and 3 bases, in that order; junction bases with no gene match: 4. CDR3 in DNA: TGTGCCGTAGGGGACAGCTACGAGCAGTACTTC. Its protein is CAVGDSYEQYF.

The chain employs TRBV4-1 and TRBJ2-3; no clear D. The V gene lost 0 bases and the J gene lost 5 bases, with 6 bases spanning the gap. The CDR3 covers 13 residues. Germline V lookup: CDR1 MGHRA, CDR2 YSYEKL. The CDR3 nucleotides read TGCGCCAGCAGCCAAGAAGAATTAGATACGCAGTATTTT. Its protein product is CASSQEELDTQYF.

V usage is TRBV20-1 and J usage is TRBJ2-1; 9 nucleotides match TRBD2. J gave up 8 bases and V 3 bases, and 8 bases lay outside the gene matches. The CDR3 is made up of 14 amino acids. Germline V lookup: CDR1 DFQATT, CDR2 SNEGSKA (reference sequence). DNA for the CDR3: TGCAGTGCTAGTCCTGGCGGGAGGGCGGATGAGCAGTTCTTC. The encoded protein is CSASPGGRADEQFF.